This note documents a single TCR beta chain sequence. The sample originates from a study of T cell repertoires in cytomegalovirus infection. At the level of the study: Through public TCR beta signatures, both CMV infection and matching HLA type were indicated.

The CDR3 has 14 amino acids. The V segment lost 5 bases and the J segment 11 bases; nucleotides outside the gene matches: 12. Germline values: CDR1 MNHEY, CDR2 SVGEGT. In TCRdb, the reads were re-called with MiXCR into one record per CDR3 protein. The sample lists just over 300,000 distinct CDR3 sequences; around a sixth were seen once. This clonotype was sampled from a human donor in good health (CMV status not recorded). Some clones in this sample may be carry-over from other donors' samples. This sequence joins TRBV6-2 or TRBV6-3 and TRBJ1-1, with 9 bases identical to TRBD1. Source material: PBMCs. For the CDR3, the DNA is TGTGCCAGCAGTGGAACCGGACAGGGGCGGTGGGCTTTCTTT. This sequence encodes CASSGTGQGRWAFF.